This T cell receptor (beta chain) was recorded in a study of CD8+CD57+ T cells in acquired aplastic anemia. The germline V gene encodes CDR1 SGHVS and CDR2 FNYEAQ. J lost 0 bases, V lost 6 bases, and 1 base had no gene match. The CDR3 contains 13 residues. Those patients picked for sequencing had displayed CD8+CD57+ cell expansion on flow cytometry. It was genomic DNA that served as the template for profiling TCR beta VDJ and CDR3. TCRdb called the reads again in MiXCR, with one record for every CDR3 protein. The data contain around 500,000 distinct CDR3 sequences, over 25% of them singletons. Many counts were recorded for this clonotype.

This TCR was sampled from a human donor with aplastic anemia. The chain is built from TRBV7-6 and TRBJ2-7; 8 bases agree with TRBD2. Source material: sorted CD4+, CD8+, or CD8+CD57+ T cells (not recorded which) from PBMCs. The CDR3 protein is CASRLADSYEQYF. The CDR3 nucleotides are TGTGCCAGCAGACTAGCGGACTCCTACGAGCAGTACTTC.